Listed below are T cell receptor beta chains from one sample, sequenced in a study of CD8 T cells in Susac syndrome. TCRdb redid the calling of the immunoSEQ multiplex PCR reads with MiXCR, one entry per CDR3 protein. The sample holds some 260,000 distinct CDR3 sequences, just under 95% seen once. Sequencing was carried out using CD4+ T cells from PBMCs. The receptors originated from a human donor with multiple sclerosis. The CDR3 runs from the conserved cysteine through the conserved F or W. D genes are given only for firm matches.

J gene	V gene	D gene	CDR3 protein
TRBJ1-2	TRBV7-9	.	CASSLGGGINYGYTF
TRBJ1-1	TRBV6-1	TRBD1	CASYGQVGGTEAFF
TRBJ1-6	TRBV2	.	CASSENVSGLYNSPLHF
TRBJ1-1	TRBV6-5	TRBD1	CASSYWAGGNTEAFF
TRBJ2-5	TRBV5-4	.	CASSLIGGETQYF
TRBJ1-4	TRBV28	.	CAAWDPGPEKLFF
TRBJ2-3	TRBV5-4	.	CASSLLGSSTDTQYF
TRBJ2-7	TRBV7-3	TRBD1	CASSSRPLGDRGIDEQYF
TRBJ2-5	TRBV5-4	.	CASSLGTTVWETQYF
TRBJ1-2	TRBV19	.	CASSRDTYGYTF
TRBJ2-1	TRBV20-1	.	CSARSYRDSYNEQFF